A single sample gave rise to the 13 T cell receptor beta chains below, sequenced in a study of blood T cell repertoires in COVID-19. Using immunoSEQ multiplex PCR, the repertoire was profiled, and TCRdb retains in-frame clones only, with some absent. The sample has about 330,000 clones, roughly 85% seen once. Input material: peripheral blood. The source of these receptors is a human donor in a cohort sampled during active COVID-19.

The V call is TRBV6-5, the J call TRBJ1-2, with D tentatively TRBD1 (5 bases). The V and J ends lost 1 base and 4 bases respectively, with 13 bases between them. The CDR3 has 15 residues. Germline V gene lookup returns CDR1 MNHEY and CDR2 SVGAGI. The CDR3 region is CASSYLSQGIYGYTF. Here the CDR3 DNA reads TGTGCCAGCAGTTACTTATCGCAGGGCATCTATGGCTACACCTTC.

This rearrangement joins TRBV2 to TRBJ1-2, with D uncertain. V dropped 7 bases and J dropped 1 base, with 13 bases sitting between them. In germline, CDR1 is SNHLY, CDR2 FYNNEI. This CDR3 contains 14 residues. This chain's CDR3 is CASKQPVHNYGYTF. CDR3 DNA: TGTGCCAGCAAACAGCCTGTTCATAACTATGGCTACACCTTC.

CDR3 protein: CASSDIGVFTDTQYF. The CDR3 bases are TGCGCCAGCAGTGACATAGGGGTCTTCACAGATACGCAGTATTTT. The rearrangement links TRBV10-2 to TRBJ2-3; possibly TRBD1 for D (5 bases). V gave up 3 bases and J gave up 2 bases, with 12 bases separating them. Germline values: CDR1 WSHSY, CDR2 SAAADI. The CDR3 loop spans 15 amino acids.

CDR3 DNA sequence: TGCGCCAGCAGCTTGGCCCAGGTTGGTGTACACCAAGAAGCTTTCTTT. This encodes CASSLAQVGVHQEAFF. The V call is TRBV5-1, the J call TRBJ1-1; D not certain. CDR1 is SGHRS, CDR2 YFSETQ, per germline. The ends were cut back, 0 bases at V and 8 bases at J, with 20 bases in the middle. The CDR3 sequence is 16 residues long.

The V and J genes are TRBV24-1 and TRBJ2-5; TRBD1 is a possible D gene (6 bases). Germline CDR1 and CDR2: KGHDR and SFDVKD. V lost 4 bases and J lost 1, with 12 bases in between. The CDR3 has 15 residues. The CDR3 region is CATSDTGQLQETQYF. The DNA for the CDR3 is TGTGCCACCAGTGACACGGGACAACTCCAAGAGACCCAGTACTTC.

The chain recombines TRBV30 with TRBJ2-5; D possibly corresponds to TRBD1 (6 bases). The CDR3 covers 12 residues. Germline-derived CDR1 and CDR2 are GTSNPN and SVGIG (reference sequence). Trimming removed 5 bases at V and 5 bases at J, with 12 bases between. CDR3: CAWSGAGETQYF. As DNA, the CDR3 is TGTGCCTGGTCAGGGGCGGGTGAGACCCAGTACTTC.

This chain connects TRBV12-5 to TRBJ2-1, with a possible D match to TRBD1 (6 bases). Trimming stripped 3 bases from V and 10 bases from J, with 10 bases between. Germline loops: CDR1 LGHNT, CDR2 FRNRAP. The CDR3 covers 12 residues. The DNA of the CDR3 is TGTGCTAGTGGTTTACTCCAGGGGGAGCAGTTCTTC. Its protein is CASGLLQGEQFF. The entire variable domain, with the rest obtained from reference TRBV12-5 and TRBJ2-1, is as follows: DARVTQTPRHKVTEMGQEVTMRCQPILGHNTVFWYRQTMMQGLELLAYFRNRAPLDDSGMPKDRFSAEMPDATLATLKIQPSEPRDSAVYFCASGLLQGEQFFGPGTRLTVL.

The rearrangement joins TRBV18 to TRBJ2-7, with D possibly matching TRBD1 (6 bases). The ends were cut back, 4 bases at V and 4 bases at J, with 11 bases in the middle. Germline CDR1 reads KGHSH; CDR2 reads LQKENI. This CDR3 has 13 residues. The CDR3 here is CASSHRQDYEQYF. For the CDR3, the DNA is TGTGCCAGCTCACATAGACAGGATTACGAGCAGTACTTC.

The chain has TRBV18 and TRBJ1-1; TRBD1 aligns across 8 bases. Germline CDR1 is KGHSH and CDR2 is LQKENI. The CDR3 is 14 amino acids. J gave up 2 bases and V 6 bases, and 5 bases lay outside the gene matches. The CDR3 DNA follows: TGTGCCAGCTCTCAGGACAGGGTCAACACTGAAGCTTTCTTT. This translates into CASSQDRVNTEAFF.

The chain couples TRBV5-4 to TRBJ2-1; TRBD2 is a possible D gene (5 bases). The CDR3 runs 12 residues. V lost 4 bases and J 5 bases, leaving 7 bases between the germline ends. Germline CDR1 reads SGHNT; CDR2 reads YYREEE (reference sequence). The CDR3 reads CASSRTDNEQFF. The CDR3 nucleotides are TGTGCCAGCAGCCGGACTGACAATGAGCAGTTCTTC.

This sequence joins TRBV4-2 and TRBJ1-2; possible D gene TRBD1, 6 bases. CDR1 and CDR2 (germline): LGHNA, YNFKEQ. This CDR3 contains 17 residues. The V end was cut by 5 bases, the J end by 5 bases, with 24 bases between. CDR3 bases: TGTGCCAGCAGCTCGCGATATGGGGGCCCAGGTGATTATGGCTACACCTTC. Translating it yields CASSSRYGGPGDYGYTF.

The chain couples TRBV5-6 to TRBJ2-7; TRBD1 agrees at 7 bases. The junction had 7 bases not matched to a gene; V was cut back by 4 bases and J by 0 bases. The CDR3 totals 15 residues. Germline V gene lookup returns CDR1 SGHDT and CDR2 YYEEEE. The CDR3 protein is CASSPGQTFSYEQYF. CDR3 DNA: TGTGCCAGCAGCCCGGGACAGACTTTCTCCTACGAGCAGTACTTC.

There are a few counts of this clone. The CDR3 DNA is TGTGCCAGCTCATTGAGCGGGGCCTACGAGCAGTACTTC. It translates to CASSLSGAYEQYF. V and J are TRBV18 and TRBJ2-7, with TRBD2 matching over 7 bases. Looked up from germline, CDR1 is KGHSH and CDR2 is LQKENI. There are 13 residues in the CDR3. Germline trimming cut 5 bases from V and 2 bases from J; bases unmatched to any gene: 3.